One sample yielded the 27 T cell receptor beta chains listed below, sequenced in a study of cytomegalovirus exposure and HLA in healthy donors. The repertoire was sequenced with immunoSEQ multiplex PCR; TCRdb's copy has only in-frame clones and lacks some. This repertoire shows roughly 120,000 clones, roughly 90% found once; its top ten account for about 6%. The sequenced sample was PBMCs. These receptors were obtained from a woman younger than 30 in good health and CMV-seropositive.

V gene TRBV11-3 combines with J gene TRBJ1-1; D is uncertain. The CDR3 has 15 residues. The V gene's germline CDR1 is SGHNT and CDR2 YENEEA. V lost 5 bases, J lost 4 bases, and 17 bases lay in between. CDR3 sequence (DNA): TGTGCCAGCAGCCCCCCCAGAGGGCTAATCACTGAAGCTTTCTTT. Amino acids: CASSPPRGLITEAFF.

The CDR3 DNA sequence: TGTGCCAGCAGTTACAGAGCGACTACTAACTATGGCTACACCTTC. This gives the protein CASSYRATTNYGYTF. The chain couples TRBV6-5 to TRBJ1-2; no reliable D call. The ends were cut back, 2 bases at V and 0 bases at J, with 10 bases in the middle. The germline CDR1 and CDR2 sequences are MNHEY and SVGAGI. The CDR3 consists of 15 residues.

V gene TRBV5-4 combines with J gene TRBJ1-1; 8 nucleotides match TRBD1. V was clipped by 3 bases and J by 2 bases; unmatched bases: 6. This CDR3 is 15 amino acids long. Per the germline V gene, CDR1 is SGHNT and CDR2 is YYREEE (reference sequence). The CDR3 is CASSYIDRGNTEAFF. CDR3 nucleotides: TGTGCCAGCAGCTACATCGACAGGGGAAACACTGAAGCTTTCTTT.

The chain joins TRBV5-1 to TRBJ2-5; tentative D call: TRBD2 (7 bases). The CDR3 totals 16 residues. Trimming removed 0 bases from V and 4 bases from J, with 16 bases in between. Germline V gene lookup returns CDR1 SGHRS and CDR2 YFSETQ. Written as DNA, the CDR3 is TGCGCCAGCAGCTTGGAGGGGGGGGGCCGGAGAGAGACCCAGTACTTC. This translates into CASSLEGGGRRETQYF.

The chain uses TRBV2 and TRBJ2-7, with D unresolved. From germline, CDR1 is SNHLY and CDR2 FYNNEI. The V end was cut by 5 bases, the J end by 5 bases, with 7 bases between. The CDR3 totals 11 residues. CDR3 sequence (DNA): TGTGCCAGCAGTCTCTATAACGAGCAGTACTTC. Translating it yields CASSLYNEQYF.

This clone has just one count. This chain links TRBV2 with TRBJ1-2; 7 positions match TRBD1. The CDR3 has 17 residues. Germline V CDR1 and CDR2: SNHLY, FYNNEI. The V and J ends lost 4 bases and 1 base, in that order; junction bases with no gene match: 12. The CDR3: CASSGRLGTADNYGYTF. Written as DNA, the CDR3 is TGTGCCAGCAGTGGACGTTTAGGGACAGCAGATAACTATGGCTACACCTTC.

The J gene is TRBJ1-1, the V gene TRBV6-5, with D possibly matching TRBD1 (6 bases). The V gene's germline CDR1 is MNHEY and CDR2 SVGAGI. Trimming took off 6 bases at V and 0 bases at J, with 11 bases between the two ends. There are 14 residues in the CDR3. The CDR3 nucleotides read TGTGCCAGCAGCCCGGGACATTTGAACACTGAAGCTTTCTTT. Its translation: CASSPGHLNTEAFF.

Regarding this clone: The junction differs from germline at one of its ends, possibly a read error. The V and J genes are TRBV7-7 and TRBJ1-1; 8 bases are a match to TRBD1. The CDR3 has 16 amino acids. In germline, CDR1 is SSHAT, CDR2 FNYEAQ (reference sequence). The CDR3 region is CASSLLGQGYNTEAFF. CDR3 bases: TGTGCTAGCAGCTTACTTGGACAGGGATATAACACTGAAGCTTTCTTT.

The chain couples TRBV19 to TRBJ2-3; tentatively, D is TRBD2 (6 bases). Trimming left V 7 bases short and J 0 bases short, with 14 bases between. CDR3 length: 15 residues. Germline CDR1 LNHDA, CDR2 SQIVND (reference sequence). The CDR3 here is CASKSRRGSTDTQYF. CDR3 sequence (DNA): TGTGCCAGTAAGTCACGGCGGGGCAGCACAGATACGCAGTATTTT.

The chain combines TRBV18 with TRBJ1-1; 9 positions match TRBD1. Germline loops: CDR1 KGHSH, CDR2 LQKENI. The CDR3 contains 16 residues. Trimming cost V 3 bases and J 3 bases; bases outside gene matches: 8. This CDR3 reads CASSPRDRALHTEAFF. The CDR3 coding sequence is TGTGCCAGCTCACCCCGGGACAGGGCGCTCCACACTGAAGCTTTCTTT.

V usage is TRBV29-1 and J usage is TRBJ1-1; D is uncertain. V lost 4 bases and J lost 2, with 5 bases in between. CDR1 and CDR2 (germline): SQVTM, ANQGSEA. CDR3 length: 11 residues. The CDR3 nucleotides are TGCAGCGTTGTCATCAACACTGAAGCTTTCTTT. It codes for CSVVINTEAFF.

This clone has a single count. V usage is TRBV7-2 and J usage is TRBJ1-5; D gene uncertain. The CDR3 consists of 13 residues. Trimming cost V 0 bases and J 5 bases, with 5 bases left between them. Germline V gene sequence: CDR1 SGHTA, CDR2 FQGNSA. CDR3 sequence: CASSLAVDQPQHF. CDR3 DNA sequence: TGTGCCAGCAGCTTAGCCGTTGATCAGCCCCAGCATTTT.

This chain joins TRBV5-1 and TRBJ1-1, with a possible D match to TRBD1 (5 bases). This CDR3 region has 13 residues. Between the trimmed V and J ends, which lost 0 bases and 6 bases, there was a span of 9 bases. CDR1 SGHRS and CDR2 YFSETQ come from the germline V gene. The CDR3 region has the DNA TGCGCCAGCAGCTTGGCGGGGGTCGCTGAAGCTTTCTTT. The encoded protein is CASSLAGVAEAFF.

The V call is TRBV5-1, the J call TRBJ1-1; 7 positions agree with TRBD1. The CDR3 consists of 16 residues. The germline gives CDR1 SGHRS, CDR2 YFSETQ. The junction had 6 bases not matched to a gene; V was cut back by 0 bases and J by 1 base. CDR3 sequence (DNA): TGCGCCAGCAGCTTGGGGACAGGAAATTCGAACACTGAAGCTTTCTTT. Residues: CASSLGTGNSNTEAFF.

The chain couples TRBV5-4 to TRBJ2-2; 8 bases are shared with TRBD1. Germline V gives CDR1 SGHNT, CDR2 YYREEE (reference sequence). This CDR3 region has 14 residues. Trimming at V came to 4 bases and at J to 7 bases, leaving 6 bases not matched to a gene. The chain's CDR3 is CASSPRGLGGELFF. CDR3 nucleotides: TGTGCCAGCAGCCCCAGGGGGCTAGGCGGGGAGCTGTTTTTT.

This clone showed up just a few times. This chain links TRBV4-3 with TRBJ2-5, with TRBD2 matching over 7 bases. With V trimmed by 0 bases and J by 5 bases, 9 bases remained unmatched. This CDR3 has 16 amino acids. The V gene's germline CDR1 is LGHNA and CDR2 YSLEER. Here the CDR3 DNA reads TGCGCCAGCAGCCAAGATGGGCGGGAGCCCCCGGAGACCCAGTACTTC. This codes for CASSQDGREPPETQYF.

The gene calls are TRBV9 and TRBJ2-2; perhaps TRBD1 as D (6 bases). The CDR3 runs to 15 residues. Germline CDR1 SGDLS, CDR2 YYNGEE. V gave up 4 bases and J gave up 1 base, with 11 bases separating them. This CDR3 is CASSLGQMNTGELFF. The CDR3 coding sequence is TGTGCCAGCAGCCTTGGACAGATGAACACCGGGGAGCTGTTTTTT.

The chain employs TRBV7-2 and TRBJ1-1; no definite D call. In germline, CDR1 is SGHTA, CDR2 FQGNSA. This CDR3 has 14 residues. V was clipped by 3 bases and J by 1 base, with 9 bases between them. The CDR3 region is CASSFYLANTEAFF. In nucleotides, the CDR3 is TGTGCCAGCAGCTTTTATTTAGCGAACACTGAAGCTTTCTTT.

The genes are TRBV6-5 and TRBJ1-1, with 9 bases lining up with TRBD1. V was pared by 6 bases and J by 5 bases, with 7 bases of the junction left unmatched. CDR3 length: 14 residues. CDR1 and CDR2 from the germline V gene are MNHEY and SVGAGI. CDR3 DNA sequence: TGTGCCAGCAGGGAGGGACAGGGTAATACTGAAGCTTTCTTT. Translated: CASREGQGNTEAFF.

This sequence joins TRBV6-5 and TRBJ2-1; D gene uncertain. Germline assignment: CDR1 MNHEY and CDR2 SVGAGI. The CDR3 has 13 residues. Trimming took 3 bases from V and 4 from J, leaving 7 bases between them. The CDR3 coding sequence is TGTGCCAGCAGTTATCGAGTTTACAATGAGCAGTTCTTC. Translated: CASSYRVYNEQFF.

The chain recombines TRBV7-9 with TRBJ2-1; D perhaps matches TRBD2 (5 bases). Germline assignment: CDR1 SEHNR and CDR2 FQNEAQ (reference sequence). This CDR3 spans 14 amino acids. V was clipped by 0 bases and J by 8 bases, with 11 bases between them. The CDR3: CASSLAATTHEQFF. DNA of the CDR3: TGTGCCAGCAGCTTAGCGGCGACTACGCATGAGCAGTTCTTC.

The chain carries TRBV5-1 and TRBJ1-1, with D possibly matching TRBD1 (6 bases). This CDR3 contains 18 residues. Trimming cost V 4 bases and J 8 bases, with 30 bases left between them. Germline lookup yields CDR1 SGHRS and CDR2 YFSETQ. The CDR3 protein is CASSHSNGTISTRTEAFF. DNA of the CDR3: TGCGCCAGCAGCCATTCGAACGGGACAATCTCTACTCGTACCGAAGCTTTCTTT.

The V and J genes are TRBV5-1 and TRBJ2-7; TRBD1 agrees at 7 bases. CDR1 SGHRS and CDR2 YFSETQ come from the germline V gene. This CDR3 spans 15 amino acids. J lost 1 base, V lost 4 bases, and 8 bases had no gene match. DNA for the CDR3: TGCGCCAGCAGCCCACGACAGGGTACTTCCTACGAGCAGTACTTC. Its protein product is CASSPRQGTSYEQYF.

This clone has more than one count but fewer than ten. The genes are TRBV4-3 and TRBJ2-2, with no clear D. CDR1 LGHNA and CDR2 YSLEER come from the germline V gene. This CDR3 has 14 residues. Trimming stripped 1 base from V and 7 bases from J, with 10 bases between. The CDR3 is CASSQGTAIGELFF. CDR3 bases: TGCGCCAGCAGCCAAGGCACTGCGATCGGGGAGCTGTTTTTT.

This chain connects TRBV7-2 to TRBJ2-7, with 9 bases that match TRBD2. The V segment lost 3 bases and the J segment 4 bases; nucleotides outside the gene matches: 7. Germline V lookup: CDR1 SGHTA, CDR2 FQGNSA. The CDR3 contains 15 residues. CDR3 nucleotides: TGTGCCAGCAGCTTTTGGCGGGGGGGAACTTACGAGCAGTACTTC. Its protein is CASSFWRGGTYEQYF.

The chain employs TRBV6-1 and TRBJ2-1; TRBD1 agrees at 8 bases. Germline V gene sequence: CDR1 MNHNS, CDR2 SASEGT. The CDR3 runs 17 residues. After removal of 4 bases from V and 4 bases from J, the junction contained 12 bases not matched to a gene. The CDR3 DNA sequence: TGTGCCAGCAGTGTGGGGACAGGCACTTTGATTTACAATGAGCAGTTCTTC. It translates to CASSVGTGTLIYNEQFF.

Only one count was recorded for this clone. The V gene is TRBV13, the J gene TRBJ2-5, with 7 bases fitting TRBD1. The CDR3 contains 16 residues. Germline trimming cut 4 bases from V and 0 bases from J; bases unmatched to any gene: 8. CDR1 and CDR2 (germline): PRHDT, FYEKMQ (reference sequence). Here the CDR3 DNA reads TGTGCCAGCAGCTCACACCTCGGGACAGACCAAGAGACCCAGTACTTC. It encodes CASSSHLGTDQETQYF.